These 2 T cell receptor beta chains originate from one sample sequenced in a study of a mutant IDH1 vaccine in newly diagnosed glioma. Some clones are missing from TCRdb's copy, which holds only in-frame ones; the method was immunoSEQ multiplex PCR. Here the sample spans about 30,000 clones, about 80% being singletons. Stated time point: baseline, week 1 (first vaccination visit). Treatment denoted: pre-vaccination baseline after standard-of-care therapy. Source: PBMCs, taken from a glioma patient treated with radiotherapy, temozolomide or both. The receptors here all came from a man aged 25 to 40 with glioma.

The chain uses TRBV29-1 and TRBJ2-1, with TRBD1 matching 8 bases. The CDR3 consists of 13 residues. Germline V gives CDR1 SQVTM, CDR2 ANQGSEA. The V gene end was trimmed by 4 bases and the J gene end by 3 bases; junction bases not matched to a gene: 2. The CDR3 spells CSVVDRDYNEQFF. The CDR3, as DNA: TGCAGCGTTGTGGACAGGGACTACAATGAGCAGTTCTTC.

The gene calls are TRBV27 and TRBJ2-7; the D is unclear. CDR1 is MNHEY, CDR2 SMNVEV, per germline (reference sequence). The CDR3 consists of 15 residues. V was cut by 6 bases and J by 0 bases, with 15 bases left in between. For the CDR3, the DNA is TGTGCCAGCAGCCCCCAGAACTCCGCCTCCTACGAGCAGTACTTC. Amino acids: CASSPQNSASYEQYF.